The clone carrying this T cell receptor beta chain has more than one count but fewer than ten. The data stem from a study of blood T cell repertoires in COVID-19. Trimming cost V 11 bases and J 0 bases, with 8 bases left between them. The CDR3 contains 13 residues. From germline, CDR1 is MDHEN and CDR2 SYDVKM. Produced via immunoSEQ multiplex PCR; TCRdb's table is partial and in-frame only. The data show approximately 290,000 clones, 70% to 90% seen once. This TCR came from a woman in her sixties with acute or convalescent COVID-19. The rearrangement joins TRBV28 to TRBJ2-6; D gene ambiguous. The specimen sequenced was peripheral blood. CDR3 protein: CAATSSGANVLTF. The CDR3 nucleotides read TGTGCCGCAACATCCTCTGGGGCCAACGTCCTGACTTTC.